The entry below describes one T cell receptor beta chain. Its antigen is as yet unknown. The extraction recovered at least 5 micrograms of total RNA per sample. These data come from a study of blood T cells in healthy people across ages. Overall study: Roughly one uniquely barcoded beta molecule per two T cells was captured.

The trim removed 7 bases at V and 8 bases at J, leaving 5 bases unmatched. Germline V gene data show CDR1 as SGHTA and CDR2 as FQGNSA. There are 14 residues in the CDR3. Overall study results and limits: Estimated diversity that came from one million T cells was considered an underestimate.

Next came a second PCR, run for about 7 to 11 cycles, which used a sample-barcoded 5' primer along with a J-beta primer mix. The yield of each sample was at least 2.5 million CDR3-containing paired-end reads. A single record per CDR3 protein comes from TCRdb applying MiXCR to the 5' RACE reads. The data hold about 730,000 distinct CDR3 sequences, with roughly 45% observed a single time. The TCR comes from a woman aged 55 to 70 in good health. Sequencing was done on a sample of blood. The chain is built from TRBV7-2 and TRBJ2-1; 13 bases are shared with TRBD2. For the CDR3, the DNA is TGTGCCAGCAACTTTGGACTAGCGGGGGATGAGCAGTTCTTC. Its translation is CASNFGLAGDEQFF.